A selection of T cell receptor beta chains follows, all from one sample in a study of beta chain features in type 1 diabetes. Sequenced by immunoSEQ multiplex PCR; TCRdb stores in-frame clones only, minus some. The data contain around 180,000 clones, around an eighth of them singletons. The material sequenced was central memory CD4+ T cells from blood. These TCRs come from a woman under 30 in good health. Each CDR3 is given with its conserved first and last residue. A D gene is named only where the DNA matches it firmly. The size field is filled for only some rows; it gives once, few, many or a size class.

clone_size: few; d_call: TRBD1; v_call: TRBV23-1; j_call: TRBJ2-1; cdr3_aa: CASHDRVTYNEQFF; cdr3_nt: TGCGCCAGCCACGACAGGGTTACCTACAATGAGCAGTTCTTC
clone_size: NA; d_call: TRBD2; v_call: TRBV5-4; j_call: TRBJ2-6; cdr3_aa: CASSLPGRGSGANVLTF; cdr3_nt: TGTGCCAGCAGCTTACCAGGGAGGGGCTCTGGGGCCAACGTCCTGACTTTC
clone_size: NA; d_call: TRBD1; v_call: TRBV27; j_call: TRBJ1-1; cdr3_aa: CASSMTGGAVSAEAFF; cdr3_nt: TGTGCCAGCAGTATGACAGGGGGCGCGGTGTCTGCTGAAGCTTTCTTT
clone_size: few; d_call: NA; v_call: TRBV19; j_call: TRBJ2-1; cdr3_aa: CASSQRAGEQFF; cdr3_nt: TGTGCCAGTAGTCAGAGAGCGGGCGAGCAGTTCTTC
clone_size: NA; d_call: TRBD1; v_call: TRBV5-1; j_call: TRBJ2-5; cdr3_aa: CASSSGQGAWETQYF; cdr3_nt: TGCGCCAGCAGCTCGGGACAGGGGGCATGGGAGACCCAGTACTTC
clone_size: few; d_call: TRBD1; v_call: TRBV2; j_call: TRBJ1-2; cdr3_aa: CASSEQGDYGYTF; cdr3_nt: TGTGCCAGCAGCGAACAGGGGGACTATGGCTACACCTTC
clone_size: many; d_call: TRBD1; v_call: TRBV2; j_call: TRBJ2-1; cdr3_aa: CASTKAGTGRWFF; cdr3_nt: TGTGCCAGCACTAAAGCGGGGACAGGGCGATGGTTCTTC
clone_size: few; d_call: TRBD1; v_call: TRBV4-3; j_call: TRBJ2-7; cdr3_aa: CASSPPGQGDYEQYF; cdr3_nt: TGCGCCAGCAGCCCACCGGGACAGGGTGACTACGAGCAGTACTTC
clone_size: NA; d_call: NA; v_call: TRBV28; j_call: TRBJ2-7; cdr3_aa: CASSFSEQYF; cdr3_nt: TGTGCCAGCAGTTTCTCCGAGCAGTACTTC
clone_size: few; d_call: TRBD2; v_call: TRBV28; j_call: TRBJ2-7; cdr3_aa: CASRTSGLSYEQYF; cdr3_nt: TGTGCCAGCAGGACTAGCGGGCTCTCCTACGAGCAGTACTTC
clone_size: NA; d_call: TRBD2; v_call: TRBV9; j_call: TRBJ2-3; cdr3_aa: CASSVSSGRALPDTQYF; cdr3_nt: TGTGCCAGCAGCGTCTCTAGCGGGAGGGCCCTACCAGATACGCAGTATTTT
clone_size: few; d_call: TRBD2; v_call: TRBV4-3; j_call: TRBJ2-1; cdr3_aa: CASSQELANEQFF; cdr3_nt: TGCGCCAGCAGCCAGGAACTAGCGAATGAGCAGTTCTTC
clone_size: NA; d_call: NA; v_call: TRBV9; j_call: TRBJ2-7; cdr3_aa: CASSARGGQGVEQYF; cdr3_nt: TGTGCCAGCAGCGCCCGGGGGGGACAGGGAGTCGAGCAGTACTTC
clone_size: few; d_call: NA; v_call: TRBV30; j_call: TRBJ1-1; cdr3_aa: CAWSPQGYFSDTEAFF; cdr3_nt: TGTGCCTGGAGTCCCCAGGGGTACTTCTCGGACACTGAAGCTTTCTTT
clone_size: NA; d_call: NA; v_call: TRBV7-2; j_call: TRBJ2-1; cdr3_aa: CASSSDLGSPHEQFF; cdr3_nt: TGTGCCAGCAGCTCGGACTTAGGATCCCCCCATGAGCAGTTCTTC
clone_size: NA; d_call: TRBD2; v_call: TRBV27; j_call: TRBJ2-3; cdr3_aa: CASSGRTSRDTQYF; cdr3_nt: TGTGCCAGCAGTGGGAGGACTAGCAGAGATACGCAGTATTTT
clone_size: few; d_call: TRBD1; v_call: TRBV5-1; j_call: TRBJ2-6; cdr3_aa: CASSLSDRGRHGANVLTF; cdr3_nt: TGCGCCAGCAGCTTATCGGACAGGGGGCGCCATGGGGCCAACGTCCTGACTTTC
clone_size: few; d_call: TRBD2; v_call: TRBV5-1; j_call: TRBJ2-7; cdr3_aa: CASGLAGASYEQYF; cdr3_nt: TGCGCCAGCGGACTAGCGGGAGCCTCCTACGAGCAGTACTTC
clone_size: many; d_call: TRBD1; v_call: TRBV18; j_call: TRBJ2-1; cdr3_aa: CASSRSGQGYNEQFF; cdr3_nt: TGTGCCAGCTCCAGGTCGGGACAGGGATACAATGAGCAGTTCTTC
clone_size: few; d_call: NA; v_call: TRBV7-3; j_call: TRBJ2-2; cdr3_aa: CASSPFRSNTGELFF; cdr3_nt: TGTGCCAGCAGCCCATTCAGATCCAACACCGGGGAGCTGTTTTTT
clone_size: few; d_call: TRBD1; v_call: TRBV6-5; j_call: TRBJ1-2; cdr3_aa: CASSYDRGNYGYTF; cdr3_nt: TGTGCCAGCAGTTACGACAGGGGGAACTATGGCTACACCTTC
clone_size: NA; d_call: NA; v_call: TRBV28; j_call: TRBJ1-1; cdr3_aa: CASTPGTTTTNTEAFF; cdr3_nt: TGTGCCAGCACCCCAGGGACAACTACAACGAACACTGAAGCTTTCTTT
clone_size: few; d_call: TRBD1; v_call: TRBV29-1; j_call: TRBJ2-1; cdr3_aa: CSVDQGALIEQFF; cdr3_nt: TGCAGCGTTGACCAGGGGGCGCTGATCGAGCAGTTCTTC
clone_size: NA; d_call: NA; v_call: TRBV2; j_call: TRBJ1-5; cdr3_aa: CAGAYRAGNQPQHF; cdr3_nt: TGTGCCGGGGCGTACAGGGCTGGCAATCAGCCCCAGCATTTT